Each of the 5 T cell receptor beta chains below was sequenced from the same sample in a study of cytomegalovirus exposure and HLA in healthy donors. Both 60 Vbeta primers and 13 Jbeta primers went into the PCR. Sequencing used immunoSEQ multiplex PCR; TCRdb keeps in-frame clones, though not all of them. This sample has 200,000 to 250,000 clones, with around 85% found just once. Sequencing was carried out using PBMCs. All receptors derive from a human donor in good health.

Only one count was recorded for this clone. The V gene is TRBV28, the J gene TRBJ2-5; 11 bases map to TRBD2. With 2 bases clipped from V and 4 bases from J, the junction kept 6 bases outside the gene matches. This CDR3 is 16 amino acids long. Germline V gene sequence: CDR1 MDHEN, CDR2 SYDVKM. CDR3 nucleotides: TGTGCCAGCAGTTTAGGCCTTAGCGGGAGGGGAGAGACCCAGTACTTC. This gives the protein CASSLGLSGRGETQYF. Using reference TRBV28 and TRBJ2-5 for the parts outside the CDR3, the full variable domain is DVKVTQSSRYLVKRTGEKVFLECVQDMDHENMFWYRQDPGLGLRLIYFSYDVKMKEKGDIPEGYSVSREKKERFSLILESASTNQTSMYLCASSLGLSGRGETQYFGPGTRLLVL.

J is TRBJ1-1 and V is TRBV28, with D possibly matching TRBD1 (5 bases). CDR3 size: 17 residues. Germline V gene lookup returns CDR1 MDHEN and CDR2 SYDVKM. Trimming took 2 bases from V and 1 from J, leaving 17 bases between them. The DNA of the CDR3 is TGTGCCAGCAGTTTAGATCCTACAGGACGCTGGAACACTGAAGCTTTCTTT. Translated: CASSLDPTGRWNTEAFF.

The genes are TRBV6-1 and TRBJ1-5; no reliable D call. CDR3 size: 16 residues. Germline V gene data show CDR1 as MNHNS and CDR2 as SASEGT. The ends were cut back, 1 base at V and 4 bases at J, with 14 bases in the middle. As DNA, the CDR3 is TGTGCCAGCAGTGAAGTGAGCGCAACGACTAATCAGCCCCAGCATTTT. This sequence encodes CASSEVSATTNQPQHF.

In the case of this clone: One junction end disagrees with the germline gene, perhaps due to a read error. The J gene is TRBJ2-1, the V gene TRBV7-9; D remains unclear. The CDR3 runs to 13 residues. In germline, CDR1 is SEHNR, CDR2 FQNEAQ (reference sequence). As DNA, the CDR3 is TGTTCCAGCAGCTTAGTTTCTCTCAATGAGCAGTTCTTC. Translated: CSSSLVSLNEQFF. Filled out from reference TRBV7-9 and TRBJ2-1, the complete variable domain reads DTGVSQNPRHKITKRGQNVTFRCDPISEHNRLYWYRQTLGQGPEFLTYFQNEAQLEKSRLLSDRFSAERPKGSFSTLEIQRTEQGDSAMYLCSSSLVSLNEQFFGPGTRLTVL.

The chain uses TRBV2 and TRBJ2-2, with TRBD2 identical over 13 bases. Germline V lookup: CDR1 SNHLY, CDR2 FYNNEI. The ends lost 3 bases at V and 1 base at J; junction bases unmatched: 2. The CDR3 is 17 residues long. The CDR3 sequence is CASSEGLAGLNTGELFF. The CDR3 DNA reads TGTGCCAGCAGTGAGGGACTAGCGGGACTGAACACCGGGGAGCTGTTTTTT.